The present T cell receptor (beta chain) was sequenced within a study of monozygotic twins with cystic fibrosis. Concerning this clone itself: Its antigen is still unknown.

Germline CDR1 SNHLY, CDR2 FYNNEI. Trimming cost V 1 base and J 3 bases, with 7 bases left between them. CDR3 length equals 14 residues. Repertoires were generated with immunoSEQ multiplex PCR, while TCRdb's copy carries only in-frame clones and drops some. The repertoire holds tens of thousands of clones, with 80% to 95% as singletons. Study outcomes and limitations: Monozygotic CF twin pairs shared significantly more nucleotide-identical clonotypes than unrelated CF individuals did. Low clonality (median roughly 0.0095) suggested a mostly naive repertoire.

The sequence was obtained from a girl aged 2-10 years with cystic fibrosis. The sequenced sample consisted of blood. The genes are TRBV2 and TRBJ2-1, with D possibly being TRBD1 (5 bases). CDR3 sequence: CASSEVTGYNEQFF. The CDR3 nucleotides are TGTGCCAGCAGTGAAGTTACAGGCTACAATGAGCAGTTCTTC. The full variable domain, its missing parts supplied by reference TRBV2 and TRBJ2-1, is EPEVTQTPSHQVTQMGQEVILRCVPISNHLYFYWYRQILGQKVEFLVSFYNNEISEKSEIFDDQFSVERPDGSNFTLKIRSTKLEDSAMYFCASSEVTGYNEQFFGPGTRLTVL.